This T cell receptor (beta chain) emerged from a study of blood T cell repertoires in COVID-19. The table came from immunoSEQ multiplex PCR; TCRdb's copy has only in-frame clones and leaves some out. The sample has fewer than 500,000 clones, about nine tenths seen once. The V and J ends lost 4 bases and 2 bases, in that order; junction bases with no gene match: 8. This CDR3 has 15 residues. In germline, CDR1 is GTSNPN, CDR2 SVGIG (reference sequence). Researchers sorted participants into cohorts using their self-reported clinical history. The chain links TRBV30 to TRBJ1-3; 7 bases map to TRBD1. The sequenced sample consisted of PBMCs or T cells enriched from blood (not recorded which). The source of this sequence is a woman between 18 and 29 years old who had recovered from COVID-19. The CDR3: CAWTAGQWAGNTIYF. Written as DNA, the CDR3 is TGTGCCTGGACCGCGGGACAGTGGGCTGGAAACACCATATATTTT.